A selection of T cell receptor beta chains follows, all from one sample in a study of cytomegalovirus exposure and HLA in healthy donors. TCRdb's copy holds only in-frame clones and misses some; the assay was immunoSEQ multiplex PCR. The data contain 40,000 or so clones, 87% of them seen just once; the ten biggest clones take up 8%. Sequencing was performed on PBMCs. The receptors were gathered from a woman in her thirties or forties in good health and CMV-seropositive. Both conserved end residues are part of each CDR3. Fields, in order: V gene, D gene, J gene, clone size, CDR3 DNA, CDR3 protein. A D gene is named only where the DNA matches it firmly. Some rows mark clone size as missing; the rest say once, few, many or name a class of expanded clone.

v_call: TRBV6-5
d_call: TRBD1
j_call: TRBJ1-4
clone_size: NA
cdr3_nt: TGTGCCAGCAGTTACTCGACGGGGACAGGAGATGAAAAACTGTTTTTT
cdr3_aa: CASSYSTGTGDEKLFF

v_call: TRBV5-1
d_call: NA
j_call: TRBJ1-5
clone_size: NA
cdr3_nt: TGCGCCAGCAGCTTGGACAGGCGTCAGCCCCAGCATTTT
cdr3_aa: CASSLDRRQPQHF

v_call: TRBV6-5
d_call: NA
j_call: TRBJ1-3
clone_size: NA
cdr3_nt: TGTGCCAGCAGCCCGGGGTCCTCTGGAAACACCATATATTTT
cdr3_aa: CASSPGSSGNTIYF

v_call: TRBV5-6
d_call: NA
j_call: TRBJ1-2
clone_size: NA
cdr3_nt: TGTGCCAGCAGCTGGGGGGGCAGACTCTATGGCTACACCTTC
cdr3_aa: CASSWGGRLYGYTF

v_call: TRBV4-2
d_call: NA
j_call: TRBJ2-7
clone_size: NA
cdr3_nt: TGTGCCAGCAGCCAAGGGTCAGGTAATACCTACGAGCAGTACTTC
cdr3_aa: CASSQGSGNTYEQYF

v_call: TRBV7-6
d_call: TRBD2
j_call: TRBJ2-3
clone_size: once
cdr3_nt: TGTGCCAGCAGCTCGGATCAAGCGGGGGGAGGGTGGGGGCAGTATTTT
cdr3_aa: CASSSDQAGGGWGQYF

v_call: TRBV7-8
d_call: NA
j_call: TRBJ2-1
clone_size: NA
cdr3_nt: TGTGCCAGCAGCCCGGGACAAATGACCTCCTACAATGAGCAGTTCTTC
cdr3_aa: CASSPGQMTSYNEQFF

v_call: TRBV19
d_call: TRBD1
j_call: TRBJ1-5
clone_size: NA
cdr3_nt: TGTGCCAGTAGTAGACAGGGGGATGGACAGCCCCAGCATTTT
cdr3_aa: CASSRQGDGQPQHF

v_call: TRBV28
d_call: NA
j_call: TRBJ2-5
clone_size: NA
cdr3_nt: TGTGCCAGCAGTGCGGGCGGGGAGACCCAGTACTTC
cdr3_aa: CASSAGGETQYF

v_call: TRBV15
d_call: NA
j_call: TRBJ2-7
clone_size: NA
cdr3_nt: TGTGCCACCAGCAGCCCAGGACAGCGTGAATACGAGCAGTACTTC
cdr3_aa: CATSSPGQREYEQYF

v_call: TRBV7-6
d_call: TRBD2
j_call: TRBJ2-1
clone_size: few
cdr3_nt: TGTGCCAGCAGCCAAGAACCCTCTAGCGGGGATGAGCAGTTCTTC
cdr3_aa: CASSQEPSSGDEQFF

v_call: TRBV6-4
d_call: TRBD2
j_call: TRBJ2-1
clone_size: NA
cdr3_nt: TGTGCCAGCAGTGACTCGAGTAGCGGGGGGAAGCAGTTCTTC
cdr3_aa: CASSDSSSGGKQFF

v_call: TRBV6-1
d_call: NA
j_call: TRBJ1-5
clone_size: NA
cdr3_nt: TGTGCCAGCAGTGAGAGAGGTAGCAATCAGCCCCAGCATTTT
cdr3_aa: CASSERGSNQPQHF

v_call: TRBV28
d_call: TRBD1
j_call: TRBJ1-1
clone_size: once
cdr3_nt: TGTGCCAGCAGTTTGGACAGGACTGAAGCTTTCTTT
cdr3_aa: CASSLDRTEAFF

v_call: TRBV6-1
d_call: NA
j_call: TRBJ2-7
clone_size: NA
cdr3_nt: TGTGCCAGCAGTGAGCCTAATACCTACGAGCAGTACTTC
cdr3_aa: CASSEPNTYEQYF

v_call: TRBV19
d_call: NA
j_call: TRBJ1-5
clone_size: NA
cdr3_nt: TGTGCCAGTAGTATTCAGACATCGCTTAGCAATCAGCCCCAGCATTTT
cdr3_aa: CASSIQTSLSNQPQHF

v_call: TRBV28
d_call: NA
j_call: TRBJ2-3
clone_size: NA
cdr3_nt: TGTGCCAGCAGCAACCCCGGGGAGGGCACAGATACGCAGTATTTT
cdr3_aa: CASSNPGEGTDTQYF

v_call: TRBV10-1
d_call: NA
j_call: TRBJ1-1
clone_size: NA
cdr3_nt: TGCGCCAGCAGCGAGACTTCGAACACTGAAGCTTTCTTT
cdr3_aa: CASSETSNTEAFF

v_call: TRBV6-1
d_call: NA
j_call: TRBJ1-1
clone_size: NA
cdr3_nt: TGTGCCAGCAGTCCGCAGACAACCCCTGAAGCTTTCTTT
cdr3_aa: CASSPQTTPEAFF

v_call: TRBV6-5
d_call: NA
j_call: TRBJ1-2
clone_size: once
cdr3_nt: TGTGCCAGCAGTTCGAGGGTGGTAGGCTATGGCTACACCTTC
cdr3_aa: CASSSRVVGYGYTF

v_call: TRBV5-4
d_call: NA
j_call: TRBJ1-2
clone_size: few
cdr3_nt: TGTGCCAGCAGCTTGGCGGGCGGGTATGGCTACACCTTC
cdr3_aa: CASSLAGGYGYTF

v_call: TRBV18
d_call: NA
j_call: TRBJ2-5
clone_size: NA
cdr3_nt: TGTGCCAGCTCACTAGGACGGGGACAAGAGACCCAGTACTTC
cdr3_aa: CASSLGRGQETQYF

v_call: TRBV2
d_call: NA
j_call: TRBJ1-4
clone_size: NA
cdr3_nt: TGTGCCAGCAGGGGTCCCTGGACAGCGGTAGAAAAACTGTTTTTT
cdr3_aa: CASRGPWTAVEKLFF

v_call: TRBV7-9
d_call: NA
j_call: TRBJ1-3
clone_size: NA
cdr3_nt: TGTGCCAGCAGCTTAAATAGCGGGGTAAACGCCATATATTTT
cdr3_aa: CASSLNSGVNAIYF

v_call: TRBV2
d_call: TRBD1
j_call: TRBJ1-5
clone_size: NA
cdr3_nt: TGTGCCAGCAGGGACAGGGCCTGGGGGGATCAGCCCCAGCATTTT
cdr3_aa: CASRDRAWGDQPQHF

v_call: TRBV5-6
d_call: NA
j_call: TRBJ2-7
clone_size: NA
cdr3_nt: TGTGCCAGCAGCTGGCTCACAGGGACTACCTACGAGCAGTACTTC
cdr3_aa: CASSWLTGTTYEQYF

v_call: TRBV15
d_call: NA
j_call: TRBJ1-2
clone_size: once
cdr3_nt: TGTGCCACCAGCAGAGGACAAAACTATGGCTACACCTTC
cdr3_aa: CATSRGQNYGYTF

v_call: TRBV6-5
d_call: NA
j_call: TRBJ2-7
clone_size: NA
cdr3_nt: TGTGCCAGCAGTTTAGACCGGGACATTTCCTACGAGCAGTACTTC
cdr3_aa: CASSLDRDISYEQYF

v_call: TRBV5-5
d_call: TRBD2
j_call: TRBJ2-4
clone_size: NA
cdr3_nt: TGTGCCAGCAGCTTCTTAGCTAGCGGGGGTATCAAAAACATTCAGTACTTC
cdr3_aa: CASSFLASGGIKNIQYF

v_call: TRBV28
d_call: NA
j_call: TRBJ2-2
clone_size: NA
cdr3_nt: TGTGCCAGCAGTTTATCACCTTATACCCCAGGGGCCGGGGAGCTGTTTTTT
cdr3_aa: CASSLSPYTPGAGELFF

v_call: TRBV11-2
d_call: NA
j_call: TRBJ2-7
clone_size: NA
cdr3_nt: TGTGCCAGCAGCTTAGGACACCTCTACGAGCAGTACTTC
cdr3_aa: CASSLGHLYEQYF